What follows are 4 T cell receptor beta chains derived from one specimen sequenced in a study of identifying expanded T cells in peripheral blood. Here immunoSEQ multiplex PCR was the method, and the copy in TCRdb shows in-frame clones only, minus some. The table shows 70,000 to 100,000 clones, with almost 90% occurring only once. The sample taken for sequencing was blood. The receptor set was obtained from a person between 18 and 70 years old in good health.

The chain employs TRBV6-6 and TRBJ1-5; weak D call: TRBD1 (5 bases). CDR3 size: 13 residues. CDR1 and CDR2 (germline): MNHNY, SVGAGI (reference sequence). The V end lost 5 bases, the J end lost 11 bases, and 16 bases lay between the germline ends. Here the CDR3 reads CASSKDKFVAQHF. The CDR3 DNA reads TGTGCCAGCAGTAAGGACAAGTTTGTTGCCCAGCATTTT.

The CDR3 sequence is CAWSVQSNQPQHF. DNA for the CDR3: TGTGCCTGGAGTGTACAAAGCAATCAGCCCCAGCATTTT. V and J are TRBV30 and TRBJ1-5; the D is unclear. Per the germline V gene, CDR1 is GTSNPN and CDR2 is SVGIG (reference sequence). The CDR3 totals 13 residues. The V gene lost 0 bases and the J gene lost 1 base, with 4 bases spanning the gap.

V usage is TRBV29-1 and J usage is TRBJ2-5, with D maybe TRBD2 (6 bases). Germline V gene lookup returns CDR1 SQVTM and CDR2 ANQGSEA. There are 13 residues in the CDR3. V was pared by 5 bases and J by 5 bases, with 15 bases between. The CDR3 DNA is TGCAGCGTTCACGGCTTGGGAGGCGAGACCCAGTACTTC. Protein product: CSVHGLGGETQYF. Variable domain in full (rest from reference TRBV29-1 and TRBJ2-5): SAVISQKPSRDICQRGTSLTIQCQVDSQVTMMFWYRQQPGQSLTLIATANQGSEATYESGFVIDKFPISRPNLTFSTLTVSNMSPEDSSIYLCSVHGLGGETQYFGPGTRLLVL.

J is TRBJ1-3 and V is TRBV14, with no clear D. The CDR3 spans 18 residues. V was trimmed by 0 bases and J by 0 bases, leaving 15 bases between them. Germline-derived CDR1 and CDR2 are SGHDN and FVKESK. CDR3 nucleotides: TGTGCCAGCAGCCAAGACCAATTATGGACGGTCTCTGGAAACACCATATATTTT. Its protein is CASSQDQLWTVSGNTIYF. The full variable domain, in which reference TRBV14 and TRBJ1-3 provide the parts outside the CDR3, is EAGVTQFPSHSVIEKGQTVTLRCDPISGHDNLYWYRRVMGKEIKFLLHFVKESKQDESGMPNNRFLAERTGGTYSTLKVQPAELEDSGVYFCASSQDQLWTVSGNTIYFGEGSWLTVV.